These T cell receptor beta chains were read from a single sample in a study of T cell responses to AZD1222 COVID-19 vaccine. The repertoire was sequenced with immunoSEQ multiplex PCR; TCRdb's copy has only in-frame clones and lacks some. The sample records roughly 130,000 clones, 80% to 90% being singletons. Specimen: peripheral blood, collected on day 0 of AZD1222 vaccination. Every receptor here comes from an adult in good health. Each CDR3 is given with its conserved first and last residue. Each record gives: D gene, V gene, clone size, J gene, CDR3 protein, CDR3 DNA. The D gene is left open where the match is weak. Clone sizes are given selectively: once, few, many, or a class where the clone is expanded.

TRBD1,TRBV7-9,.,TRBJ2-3,CASSPTGGLADTQYF,TGTGCCAGCAGCCCTACAGGGGGTTTGGCGGATACGCAGTATTTT
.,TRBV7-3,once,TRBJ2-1,CASSPIFPRQSEQFF,TGTGCCAGCAGCCCAATTTTTCCTCGACAGTCCGAGCAGTTCTTC
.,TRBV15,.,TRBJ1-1,CATSRVRGSTEAFF,TGTGCCACCAGCAGAGTTCGCGGTAGCACTGAAGCTTTCTTT
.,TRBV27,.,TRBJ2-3,CASSLRGLADTQYF,TGTGCCAGCTCCCTAAGGGGCTTAGCAGATACGCAGTATTTT
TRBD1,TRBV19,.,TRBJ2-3,CASRQGVFGDTQYF,TGTGCCAGTAGGCAGGGGGTCTTTGGAGATACGCAGTATTTT
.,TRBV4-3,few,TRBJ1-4,CASSQDRGGVTRSSEKLFF,TGCGCCAGCAGCCAAGACCGGGGAGGGGTTACCCGAAGTTCGGAAAAACTGTTTTTT
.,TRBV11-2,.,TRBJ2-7,CASRPPVGDEQYF,TGTGCCAGCAGACCCCCGGTGGGCGACGAGCAGTACTTC
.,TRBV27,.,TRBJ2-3,CASSFGGTDTQYF,TGTGCCAGCAGTTTTGGGGGCACAGATACGCAGTATTTT
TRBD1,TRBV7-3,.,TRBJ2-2,CASSDYRGQETGELFF,TGTGCCAGCAGCGACTACAGGGGGCAGGAAACCGGGGAGCTGTTTTTT
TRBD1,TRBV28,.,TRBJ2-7,CASSLGQSPPYEQYF,TGTGCCAGCAGTTTGGGACAGTCTCCCCCCTACGAGCAGTACTTC